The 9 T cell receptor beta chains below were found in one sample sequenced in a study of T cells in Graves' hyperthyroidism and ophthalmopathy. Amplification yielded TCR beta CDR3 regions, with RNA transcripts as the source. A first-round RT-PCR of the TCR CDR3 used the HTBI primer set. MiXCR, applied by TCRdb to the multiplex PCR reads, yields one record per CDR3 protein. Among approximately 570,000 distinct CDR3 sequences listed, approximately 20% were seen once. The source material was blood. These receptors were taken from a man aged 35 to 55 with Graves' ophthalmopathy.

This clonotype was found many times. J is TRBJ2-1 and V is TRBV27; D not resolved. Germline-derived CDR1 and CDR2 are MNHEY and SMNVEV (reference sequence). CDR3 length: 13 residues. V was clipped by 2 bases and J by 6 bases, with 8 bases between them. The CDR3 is CASSLDRANEQFF. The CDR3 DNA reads TGTGCCAGCAGTTTAGATAGGGCCAATGAGCAGTTCTTC.

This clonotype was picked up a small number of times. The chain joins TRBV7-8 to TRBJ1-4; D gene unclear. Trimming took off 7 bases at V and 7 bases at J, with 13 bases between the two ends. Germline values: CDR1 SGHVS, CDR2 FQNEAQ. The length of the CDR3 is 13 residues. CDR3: CASMEAGGEKLFF. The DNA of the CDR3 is TGTGCCAGCATGGAGGCAGGCGGTGAAAAACTGTTTTTT.

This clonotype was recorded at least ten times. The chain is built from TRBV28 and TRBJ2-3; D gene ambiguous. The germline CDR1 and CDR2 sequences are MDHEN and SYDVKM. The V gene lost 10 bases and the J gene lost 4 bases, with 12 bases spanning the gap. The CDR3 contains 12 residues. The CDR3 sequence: CATVSLSDTQYF. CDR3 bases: TGTGCCACCGTCTCCCTTTCAGATACGCAGTATTTT. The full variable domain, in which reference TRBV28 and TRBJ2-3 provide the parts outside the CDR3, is DVKVTQSSRYLVKRTGEKVFLECVQDMDHENMFWYRQDPGLGLRLIYFSYDVKMKEKGDIPEGYSVSREKKERFSLILESASTNQTSMYLCATVSLSDTQYFGPGTRLTVL.

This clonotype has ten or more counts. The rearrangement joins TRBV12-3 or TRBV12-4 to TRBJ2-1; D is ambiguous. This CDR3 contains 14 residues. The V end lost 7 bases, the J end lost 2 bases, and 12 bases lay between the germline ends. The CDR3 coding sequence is TGTGCCAGCACCGCCTCATCTACCTACAATGAGCAGTTCTTC. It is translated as CASTASSTYNEQFF.

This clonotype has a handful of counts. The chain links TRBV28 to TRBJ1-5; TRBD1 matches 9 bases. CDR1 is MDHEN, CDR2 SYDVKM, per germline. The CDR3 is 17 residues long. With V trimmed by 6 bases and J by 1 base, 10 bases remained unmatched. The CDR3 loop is CASRAVLDRGSNQPQHF. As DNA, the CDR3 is TGTGCCAGCAGGGCCGTTTTGGACAGGGGCAGCAATCAGCCCCAGCATTTT.

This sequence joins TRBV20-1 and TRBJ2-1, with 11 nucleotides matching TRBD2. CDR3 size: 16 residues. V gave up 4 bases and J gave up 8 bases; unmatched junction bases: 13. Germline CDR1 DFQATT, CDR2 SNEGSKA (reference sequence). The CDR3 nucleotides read TGCAGTGCTATGCAGACTACTAGCGGGAGAGGGCATGAGCAGTTCTTC. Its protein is CSAMQTTSGRGHEQFF.

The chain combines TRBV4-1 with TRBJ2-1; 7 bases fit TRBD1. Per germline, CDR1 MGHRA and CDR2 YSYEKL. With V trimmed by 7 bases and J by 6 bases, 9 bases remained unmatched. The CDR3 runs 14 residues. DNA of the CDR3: TGCGCCAGCACGGGCAGGGGGATGGGCAATGAGCAGTTCTTC. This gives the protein CASTGRGMGNEQFF.

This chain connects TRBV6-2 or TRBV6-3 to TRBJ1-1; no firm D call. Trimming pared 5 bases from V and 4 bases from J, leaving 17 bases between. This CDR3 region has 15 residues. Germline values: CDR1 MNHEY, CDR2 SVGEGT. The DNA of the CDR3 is TGTGCCAGCAGTAGAGAGGCGGGGTTGGGCACTGAAGCTTTCTTT. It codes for CASSREAGLGTEAFF.

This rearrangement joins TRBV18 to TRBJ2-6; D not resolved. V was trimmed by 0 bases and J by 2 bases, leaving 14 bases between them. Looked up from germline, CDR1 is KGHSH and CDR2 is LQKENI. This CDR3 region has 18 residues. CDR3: CASSPPDPKVAGANVLTF. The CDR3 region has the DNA TGTGCCAGCTCACCACCCGACCCCAAGGTGGCTGGGGCCAACGTCCTGACTTTC.